This passage covers 15 T cell receptor beta chains from one sample sequenced in a study of T cell changes during pregnancy in multiple sclerosis. Profiled with immunoSEQ multiplex PCR; TCRdb holds only in-frame clones, not every one. Of 30,000 to 40,000 clones listed, about 92% are singletons. The sample was CD8+ T cells from peripheral blood mononuclear cells, taken in the third trimester of pregnancy. The receptors shown here come from a female donor with multiple sclerosis, enrolled in a pregnancy study.

The gene calls are TRBV27 and TRBJ1-6; a possible D gene is TRBD1 (5 bases). The germline gives CDR1 MNHEY, CDR2 SMNVEV (reference sequence). V was clipped by 5 bases and J by 7 bases, with 12 bases between them. The CDR3 length is 14 residues. The CDR3 loop is CASSQGVPNSPLHF. The CDR3 coding sequence is TGTGCCAGCAGTCAAGGGGTTCCGAATTCACCCCTCCACTTT.

The J gene is TRBJ2-1, the V gene TRBV7-2; 12 bases are a match to TRBD2. The CDR3 is 16 residues long. The germline V gene has CDR1 SGHTA and CDR2 FQGNSA. The trim removed 1 base at V and 7 bases at J, leaving 5 bases unmatched. The CDR3 DNA sequence: TGTGCCAGCAGCTTAGGCGCTAGCGGGGGGGCGAATGAGCAGTTCTTC. As protein: CASSLGASGGANEQFF.

This chain connects TRBV5-6 to TRBJ2-2, with 11 bases lining up with TRBD1. Germline assignment: CDR1 SGHDT and CDR2 YYEEEE. V trimming: 3 bases; J trimming: 5 bases; junction bases outside the gene matches: 6. The length of the CDR3 is 16 residues. For the CDR3, the DNA is TGTGCCAGCAGCTGGAGGGACAGGGGGGGGACCGGGGAGCTGTTTTTT. Encoded protein: CASSWRDRGGTGELFF.

As DNA, the CDR3 is TGTGCCAGCAGCCCTATAGGAGCAGGGGACTATGGCTACACCTTC. Encoded protein: CASSPIGAGDYGYTF. V and J are TRBV7-2 and TRBJ1-2; perhaps TRBD1 as D (6 bases). Germline V gives CDR1 SGHTA, CDR2 FQGNSA. The CDR3 extends over 15 amino acids. The V and J ends lost 5 bases and 3 bases respectively, with 16 bases between them.

J is TRBJ2-5 and V is TRBV13; D not resolved. The V end was cut by 5 bases, the J end by 4 bases, with 11 bases between. Germline V gene lookup returns CDR1 PRHDT and CDR2 FYEKMQ (reference sequence). This CDR3 is 13 amino acids long. The CDR3 bases are TGTGCCAGCAGCCCGGCCCCGGGAGAGACCCAGTACTTC. Translating gives CASSPAPGETQYF.

The rearrangement uses TRBV29-1 and TRBJ2-3; weak D call: TRBD1 (6 bases). There are 13 residues in the CDR3. Germline V gene data show CDR1 as SQVTM and CDR2 as ANQGSEA. The V and J ends lost 5 bases and 2 bases respectively, with 11 bases between them. CDR3 DNA: TGCAGCGTTACAGGGCCCCCCACAGATACGCAGTATTTT. Translation gives CSVTGPPTDTQYF.

V and J are TRBV11-3 and TRBJ2-7; 7 nucleotides line up with TRBD1. Germline CDR1 and CDR2: SGHNT and YENEEA. This CDR3 spans 13 amino acids. The V gene end was trimmed by 5 bases and the J gene end by 7 bases; junction bases not matched to a gene: 8. CDR3: CASSPGTALEQYF. DNA of the CDR3: TGTGCCAGCAGCCCCGGGACAGCCCTGGAGCAGTACTTC. Looking up the rest from reference TRBV11-3 and TRBJ2-7 gives the full variable domain: EAGVVQSPRYKIIEKKQPVAFWCNPISGHNTLYWYLQNLGQGPELLIRYENEEAVDDSQLPKDRFSAERLKGVDSTLKIQPAELGDSAVYLCASSPGTALEQYFGPGTRLTVT.

The chain couples TRBV13 to TRBJ2-5, with 10 bases lining up with TRBD2. The germline V gene has CDR1 PRHDT and CDR2 FYEKMQ (reference sequence). The CDR3 is 18 residues long. The V and J ends lost 0 bases and 3 bases, in that order; junction bases with no gene match: 10. CDR3 DNA sequence: TGTGCCAGCAGCTTAGGCCTAGCGGGGGCCTTGGGGGAAGAGACCCAGTACTTC. Protein sequence: CASSLGLAGALGEETQYF. The full variable domain, completed using reference TRBV13 and TRBJ2-5, is AAGVIQSPRHLIKEKRETATLKCYPIPRHDTVYWYQQGPGQDPQFLISFYEKMQSDKGSIPDRFSAQQFSDYHSELNMSSLELGDSALYFCASSLGLAGALGEETQYFGPGTRLLVL.

V gene TRBV6-6 combines with J gene TRBJ1-2; no reliable D call. Germline V gene sequence: CDR1 MNHNY, CDR2 SVGAGI (reference sequence). The CDR3 runs to 14 residues. Trimming removed 2 bases at V and 2 bases at J, with 9 bases between. The CDR3 sequence is CASSYNSLNYGYTF. The CDR3 coding sequence is TGTGCCAGCAGTTACAACAGTTTGAACTATGGCTACACCTTC.

V gene TRBV11-2 combines with J gene TRBJ1-2; D is undetermined. Trimming pared 1 base from V and 12 bases from J, leaving 12 bases between. CDR3 length: 12 amino acids. CDR1 is SGHAT, CDR2 FQNNGV, per germline. Written as DNA, the CDR3 is TGTGCCAGCAGCTTAGGCCTGTTCCAGAACACCTTC. Residues: CASSLGLFQNTF.

The CDR3 nucleotides read TGTGCCAGCAGCTTGATGCCTACCCATACGCAGTATTTT. Encoded protein: CASSLMPTHTQYF. V and J are TRBV7-6 and TRBJ2-3; D not resolved. The V end lost 3 bases, the J end lost 7 bases, and 11 bases lay between the germline ends. In germline, CDR1 is SGHVS, CDR2 FNYEAQ. This CDR3 is 13 amino acids long.

This rearrangement joins TRBV5-1 to TRBJ1-6, with 10 bases that match TRBD1. Germline lookup yields CDR1 SGHRS and CDR2 YFSETQ. The CDR3 runs to 15 residues. V was clipped by 4 bases and J by 12 bases; unmatched bases: 10. The CDR3 loop is CASSAGTGVSGPLHF. Here the CDR3 DNA reads TGCGCCAGCAGCGCCGGGACAGGGGTTTCGGGACCCCTCCACTTT.

This clone was detected once. The CDR3 protein is CASPGLGVGELFF. The DNA of the CDR3 is TGTGCCAGCCCGGGACTAGGAGTCGGGGAGCTGTTTTTT. The chain joins TRBV6-1 to TRBJ2-2; 8 nucleotides match TRBD2. CDR3 length: 13 residues. Trimming cost V 8 bases and J 7 bases; bases outside gene matches: 6. Germline loops: CDR1 MNHNS, CDR2 SASEGT.

The V gene is TRBV18, the J gene TRBJ2-7; 8 bases map to TRBD1. V lost 3 bases to trimming and J lost 4 bases; unmatched junction nucleotides: 11. The CDR3 sequence is 16 residues long. CDR1 and CDR2 from the germline V gene are KGHSH and LQKENI. CDR3 in DNA: TGTGCCAGCTCACCTCGACCGGGACAGGACCAATACGAGCAGTACTTC. Translating gives CASSPRPGQDQYEQYF.

The V call is TRBV15, the J call TRBJ1-5, with D possibly being TRBD1 (6 bases). Trimming pared 4 bases from V and 3 bases from J, leaving 13 bases between. Germline values: CDR1 LNHNV, CDR2 YYDKDF (reference sequence). CDR3 length equals 15 residues. CDR3 in amino acids: CATSIDRSFNQPQHF. The CDR3 nucleotides are TGTGCCACCAGCATCGACAGGTCTTTCAATCAGCCCCAGCATTTT.